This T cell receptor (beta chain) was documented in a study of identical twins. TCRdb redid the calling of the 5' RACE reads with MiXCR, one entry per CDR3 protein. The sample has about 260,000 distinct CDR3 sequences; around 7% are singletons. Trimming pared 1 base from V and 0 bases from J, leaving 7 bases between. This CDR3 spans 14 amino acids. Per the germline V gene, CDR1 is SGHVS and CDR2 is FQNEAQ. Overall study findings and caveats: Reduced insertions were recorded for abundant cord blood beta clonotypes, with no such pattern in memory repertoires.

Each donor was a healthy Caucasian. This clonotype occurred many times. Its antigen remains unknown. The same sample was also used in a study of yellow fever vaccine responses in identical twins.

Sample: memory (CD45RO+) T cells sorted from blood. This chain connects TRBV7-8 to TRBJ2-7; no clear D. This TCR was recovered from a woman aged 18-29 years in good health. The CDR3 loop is CASSLGLTSYEQYV. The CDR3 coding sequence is TGTGCCAGCAGCTTAGGTCTCACCTCCTACGAGCAGTACGTC.